This T cell receptor (beta chain) is from a study of cytomegalovirus exposure and HLA in healthy donors. Trimming cost V 8 bases and J 3 bases; bases outside gene matches: 7. CDR1 is MNHEY, CDR2 SMNVEV, per germline (reference sequence). This CDR3 is built from 13 residues. Use of 60 Vbeta and 13 Jbeta primers characterized the PCR. Profiling relied on immunoSEQ multiplex PCR, and the TCRdb table lists in-frame clones only, not all of them. The sample has 170,000 or so clones, 81% seen once. The chain employs TRBV27 and TRBJ2-7; 7 bases line up with TRBD2. Source material: PBMCs. The source is a woman in her thirties in good health and CMV-seronegative. The chain's CDR3 is CASGFRDYYEQYF. The CDR3 DNA reads TGTGCCAGCGGGTTCCGGGACTACTACGAGCAGTACTTC.